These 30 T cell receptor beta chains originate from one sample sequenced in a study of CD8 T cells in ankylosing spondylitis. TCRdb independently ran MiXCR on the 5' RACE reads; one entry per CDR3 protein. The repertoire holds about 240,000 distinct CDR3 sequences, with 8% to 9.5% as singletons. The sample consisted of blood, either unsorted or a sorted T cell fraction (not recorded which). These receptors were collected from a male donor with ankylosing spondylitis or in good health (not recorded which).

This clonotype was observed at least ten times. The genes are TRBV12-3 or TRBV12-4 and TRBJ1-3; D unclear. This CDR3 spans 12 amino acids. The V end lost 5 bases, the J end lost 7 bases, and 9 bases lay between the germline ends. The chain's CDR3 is CASSDVGNTIYF. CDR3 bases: TGTGCCAGCAGTGATGTAGGGAACACCATATATTTT.

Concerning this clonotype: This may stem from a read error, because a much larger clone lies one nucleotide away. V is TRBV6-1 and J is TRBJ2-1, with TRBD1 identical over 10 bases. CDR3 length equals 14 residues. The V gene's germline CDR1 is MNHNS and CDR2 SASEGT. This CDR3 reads CASSRQGAYIEQFF. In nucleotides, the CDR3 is TGTGCCAGCAGTAGACAGGGGGCCTACATTGAGCAGTTCTTC.

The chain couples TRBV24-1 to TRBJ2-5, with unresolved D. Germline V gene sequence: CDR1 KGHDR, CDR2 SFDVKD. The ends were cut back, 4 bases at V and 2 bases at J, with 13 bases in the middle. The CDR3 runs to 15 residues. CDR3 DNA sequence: TGTGCCACCAGTGACACCGGTCAAGGGCAAGAGACCCAGTACTTC. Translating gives CATSDTGQGQETQYF.

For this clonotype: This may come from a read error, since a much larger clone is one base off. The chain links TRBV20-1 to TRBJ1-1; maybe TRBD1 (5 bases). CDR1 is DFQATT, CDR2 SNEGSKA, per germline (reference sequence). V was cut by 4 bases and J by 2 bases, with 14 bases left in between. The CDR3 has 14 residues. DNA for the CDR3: TGCAGTGCTAAACAGGTTCCCCTTAACACTGAAGCTTTCTTT. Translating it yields CSAKQVPLNTEAFF.

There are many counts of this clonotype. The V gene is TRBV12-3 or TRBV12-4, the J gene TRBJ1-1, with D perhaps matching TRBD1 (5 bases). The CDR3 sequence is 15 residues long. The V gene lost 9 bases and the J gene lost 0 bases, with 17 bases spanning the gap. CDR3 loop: CASNNLHRLNTEAFF. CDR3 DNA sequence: TGTGCCAGTAACAATTTACACAGGCTGAACACTGAAGCTTTCTTT.

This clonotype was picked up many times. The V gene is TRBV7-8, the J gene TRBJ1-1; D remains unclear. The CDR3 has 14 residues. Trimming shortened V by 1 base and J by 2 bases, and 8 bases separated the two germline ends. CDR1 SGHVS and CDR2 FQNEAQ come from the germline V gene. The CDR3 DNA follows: TGTGCCAGCAGCTTAGATCGTGATAACACTGAAGCTTTCTTT. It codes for CASSLDRDNTEAFF.

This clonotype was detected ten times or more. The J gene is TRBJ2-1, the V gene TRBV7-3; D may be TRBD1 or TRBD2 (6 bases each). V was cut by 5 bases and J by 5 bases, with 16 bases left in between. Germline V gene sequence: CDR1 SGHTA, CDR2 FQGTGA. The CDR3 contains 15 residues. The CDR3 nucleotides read TGTGCCAGCAGCCCCCGAGGGGGGCTAAACAATGAGCAGTTCTTC. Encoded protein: CASSPRGGLNNEQFF.

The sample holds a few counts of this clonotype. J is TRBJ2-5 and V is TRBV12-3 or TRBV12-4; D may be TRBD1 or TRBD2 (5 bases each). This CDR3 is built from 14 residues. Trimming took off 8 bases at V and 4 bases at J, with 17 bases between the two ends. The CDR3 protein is CASATSGASETQYF. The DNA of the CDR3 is TGTGCCAGCGCCACCTCCGGGGCTTCAGAGACCCAGTACTTC.

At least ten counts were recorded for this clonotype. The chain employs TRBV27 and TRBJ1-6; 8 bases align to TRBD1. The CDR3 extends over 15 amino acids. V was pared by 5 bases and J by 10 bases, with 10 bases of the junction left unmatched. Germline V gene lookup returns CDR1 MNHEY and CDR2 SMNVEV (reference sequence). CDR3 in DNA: TGTGCCAGCAGTCCCCGGGACAGGTTGAACTCACCCCTCCACTTT. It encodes CASSPRDRLNSPLHF.

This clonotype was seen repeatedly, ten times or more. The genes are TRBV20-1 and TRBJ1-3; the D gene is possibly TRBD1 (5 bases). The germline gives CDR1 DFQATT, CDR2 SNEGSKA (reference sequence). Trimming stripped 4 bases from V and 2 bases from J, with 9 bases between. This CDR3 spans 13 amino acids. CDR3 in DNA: TGCAGTGCTATGGGGGAGGCTGGAAACACCATATATTTT. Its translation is CSAMGEAGNTIYF.

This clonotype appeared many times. CDR3 amino acids: CATRSGGTDTQYF. The CDR3 region has the DNA TGTGCCACTCGGTCGGGGGGCACAGATACGCAGTATTTT. The rearrangement joins TRBV10-3 to TRBJ2-3; a possible D gene is TRBD2 (6 bases). The CDR3 has 13 amino acids. Germline V lookup: CDR1 ENHRY, CDR2 SYGVKD. Trimming left V 10 bases short and J 1 base short, with 12 bases between.

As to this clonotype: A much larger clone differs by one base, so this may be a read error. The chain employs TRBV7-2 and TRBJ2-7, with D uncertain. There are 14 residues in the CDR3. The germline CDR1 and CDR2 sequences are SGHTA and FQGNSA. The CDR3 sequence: CAGSQPPSSYEQYF. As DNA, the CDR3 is TGTGCCGGCAGCCAACCTCCGAGCTCCTACGAGCAGTACTTC.

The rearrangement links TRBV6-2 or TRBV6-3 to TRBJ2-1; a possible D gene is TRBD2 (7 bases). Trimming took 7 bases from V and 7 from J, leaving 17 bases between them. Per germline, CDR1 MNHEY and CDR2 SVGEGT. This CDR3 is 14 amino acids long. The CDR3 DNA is TGTGCCAGCACGGGGGCGGGGGCCAGAAATGAGCAGTTCTTC. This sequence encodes CASTGAGARNEQFF.

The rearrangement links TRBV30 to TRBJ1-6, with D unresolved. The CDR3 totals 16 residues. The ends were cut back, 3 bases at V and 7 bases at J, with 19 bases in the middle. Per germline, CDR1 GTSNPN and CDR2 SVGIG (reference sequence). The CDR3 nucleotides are TGTGCCTGGAGCTCCGGAGAGATATTCGGGAATTCACCCCTCCACTTT. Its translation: CAWSSGEIFGNSPLHF.

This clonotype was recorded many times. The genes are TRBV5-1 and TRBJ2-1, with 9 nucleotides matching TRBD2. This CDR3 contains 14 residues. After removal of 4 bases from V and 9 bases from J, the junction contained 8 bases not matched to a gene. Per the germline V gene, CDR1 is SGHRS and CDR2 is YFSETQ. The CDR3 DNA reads TGCGCCAGCAGCCTCGTAGCGGGAGAGGTTGAGCAGTTCTTC. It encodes CASSLVAGEVEQFF. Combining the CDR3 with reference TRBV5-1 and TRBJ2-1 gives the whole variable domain KAGVTQTPRYLIKTRGQQVTLSCSPISGHRSVSWYQQTPGQGLQFLFEYFSETQRNKGNFPGRFSGRQFSNSRSEMNVSTLELGDSALYLCASSLVAGEVEQFFGPGTRLTVL.

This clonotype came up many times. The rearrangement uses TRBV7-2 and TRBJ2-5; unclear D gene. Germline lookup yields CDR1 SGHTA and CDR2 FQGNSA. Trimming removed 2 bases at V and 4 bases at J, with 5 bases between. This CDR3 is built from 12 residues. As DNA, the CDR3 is TGTGCCAGCAGCTTATTGGGAGAGACCCAGTACTTC. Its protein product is CASSLLGETQYF.

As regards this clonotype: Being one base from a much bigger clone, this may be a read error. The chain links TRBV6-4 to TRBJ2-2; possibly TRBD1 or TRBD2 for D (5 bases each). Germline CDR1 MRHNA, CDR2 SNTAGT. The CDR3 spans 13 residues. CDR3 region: CASRGENTGELYF. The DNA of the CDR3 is TGTGCCAGCAGGGGGGAGAACACCGGGGAGCTGTATTTT.

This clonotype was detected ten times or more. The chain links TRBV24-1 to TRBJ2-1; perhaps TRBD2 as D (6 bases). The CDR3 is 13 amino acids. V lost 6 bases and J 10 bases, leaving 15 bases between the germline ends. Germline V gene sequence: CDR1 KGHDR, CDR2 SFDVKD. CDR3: CATSPGGVEEQFF. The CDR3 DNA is TGTGCCACCAGTCCCGGGGGAGTTGAGGAGCAGTTCTTC.

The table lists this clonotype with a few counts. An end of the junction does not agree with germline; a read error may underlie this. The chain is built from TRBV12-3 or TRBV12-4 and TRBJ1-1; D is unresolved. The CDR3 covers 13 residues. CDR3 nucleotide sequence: TGTGCCAGCAGAGTTTCCCCGAACTCTGAAGCTTTCTTT. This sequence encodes CASRVSPNSEAFF.

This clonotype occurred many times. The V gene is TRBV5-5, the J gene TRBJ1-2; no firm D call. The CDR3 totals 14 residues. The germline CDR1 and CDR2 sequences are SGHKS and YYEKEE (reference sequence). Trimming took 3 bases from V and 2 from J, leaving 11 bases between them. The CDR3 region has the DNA TGTGCCAGCAGCTCCTTGGGAGGAAACTATGGCTACACCTTC. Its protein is CASSSLGGNYGYTF.

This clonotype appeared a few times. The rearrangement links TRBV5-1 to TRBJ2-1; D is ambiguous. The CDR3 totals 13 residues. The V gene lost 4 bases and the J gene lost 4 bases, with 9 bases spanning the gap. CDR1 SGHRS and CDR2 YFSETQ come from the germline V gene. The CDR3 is CASSPFGYNEQFF. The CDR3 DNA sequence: TGCGCCAGCAGCCCCTTTGGTTACAATGAGCAGTTCTTC.

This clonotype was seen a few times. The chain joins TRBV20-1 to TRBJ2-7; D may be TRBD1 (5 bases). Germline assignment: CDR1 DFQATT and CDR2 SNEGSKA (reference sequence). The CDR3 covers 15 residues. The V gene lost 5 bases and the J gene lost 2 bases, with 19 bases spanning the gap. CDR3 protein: CSARPFAGPPYEQYF. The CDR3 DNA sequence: TGCAGTGCTCGCCCCTTCGCAGGGCCCCCCTACGAGCAGTACTTC.

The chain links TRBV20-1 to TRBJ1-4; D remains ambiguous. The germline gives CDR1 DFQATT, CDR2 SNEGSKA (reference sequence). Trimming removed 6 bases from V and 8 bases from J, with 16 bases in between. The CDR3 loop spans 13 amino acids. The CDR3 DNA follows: TGCAGTGCCCAGGCCCCCAGCCGGGAAAAACTGTTTTTT. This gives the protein CSAQAPSREKLFF.

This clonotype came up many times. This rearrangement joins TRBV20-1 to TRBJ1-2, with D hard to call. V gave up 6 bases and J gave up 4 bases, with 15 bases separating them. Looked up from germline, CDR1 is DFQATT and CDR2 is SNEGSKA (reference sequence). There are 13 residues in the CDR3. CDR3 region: CSAPRPGSYGYTF. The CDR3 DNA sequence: TGCAGTGCCCCCCGCCCAGGCTCCTATGGCTACACCTTC.

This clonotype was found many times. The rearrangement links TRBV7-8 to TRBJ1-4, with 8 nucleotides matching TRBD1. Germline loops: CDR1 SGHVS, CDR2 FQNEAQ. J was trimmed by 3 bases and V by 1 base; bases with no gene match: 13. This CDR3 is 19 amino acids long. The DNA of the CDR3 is TGTGCCAGCAGCTTAGAAAGATTTAGGACAGGGCGTGCTAATGAAAAACTGTTTTTT. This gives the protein CASSLERFRTGRANEKLFF.

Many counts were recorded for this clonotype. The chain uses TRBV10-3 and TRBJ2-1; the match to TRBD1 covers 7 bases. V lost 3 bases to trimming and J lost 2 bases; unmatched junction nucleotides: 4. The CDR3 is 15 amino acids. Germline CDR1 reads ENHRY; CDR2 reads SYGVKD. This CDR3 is CAISDRDSPYNEQFF. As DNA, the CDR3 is TGTGCCATCAGTGACCGGGACAGTCCCTACAATGAGCAGTTCTTC.

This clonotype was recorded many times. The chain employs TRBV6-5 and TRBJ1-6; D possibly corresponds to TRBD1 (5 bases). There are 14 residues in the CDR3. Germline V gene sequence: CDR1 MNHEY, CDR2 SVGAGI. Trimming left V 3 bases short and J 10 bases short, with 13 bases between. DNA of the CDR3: TGTGCCAGCAGTTATGACAGTCCTCGATCACCCCTCCACTTT. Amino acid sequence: CASSYDSPRSPLHF.

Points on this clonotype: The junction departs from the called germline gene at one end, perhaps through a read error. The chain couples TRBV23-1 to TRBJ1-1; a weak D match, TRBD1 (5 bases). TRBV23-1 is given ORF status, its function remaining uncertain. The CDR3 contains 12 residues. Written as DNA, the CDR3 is TGCGCCAGCCGTCATCTTGAGGGGTGGACTTTCTTT. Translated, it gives CASRHLEGWTFF.

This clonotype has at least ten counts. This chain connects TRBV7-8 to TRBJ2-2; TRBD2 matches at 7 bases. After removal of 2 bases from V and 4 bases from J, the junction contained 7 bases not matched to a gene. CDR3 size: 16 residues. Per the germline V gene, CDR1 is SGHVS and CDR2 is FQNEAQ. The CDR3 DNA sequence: TGTGCCAGCAGCTTACTCAACCCTAGCGGCACCGGGGAGCTGTTTTTT. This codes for CASSLLNPSGTGELFF.

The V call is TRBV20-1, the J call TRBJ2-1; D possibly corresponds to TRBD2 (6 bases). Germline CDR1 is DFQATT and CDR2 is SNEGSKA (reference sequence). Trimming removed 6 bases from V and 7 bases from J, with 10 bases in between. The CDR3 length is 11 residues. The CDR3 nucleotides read TGCAGTGCCGGGGGTAGGAATGAGCAGTTCTTC. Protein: CSAGGRNEQFF.